This passage covers 24 T cell receptor beta chains from one sample sequenced in a study of shared clonotypes between healthy human individuals. Data came from immunoSEQ multiplex PCR; TCRdb stores just in-frame clones and leaves some out. The data show 500,000 or so clones, around 95% seen once. Sequencing was done on a sample of naive CD4+ T cells sorted from blood. The subset: CD45RA+ positively selected. These receptors were collected from a woman in her twenties or thirties in good health.

The V call is TRBV5-1, the J call TRBJ2-7; D remains ambiguous. CDR1 and CDR2 from the germline V gene are SGHRS and YFSETQ. The CDR3 is 14 residues long. Trimming shortened V by 1 base and J by 2 bases, and 10 bases separated the two germline ends. Here the CDR3 DNA reads TGCGCCAGCAGCTTGCGGACCCCTCCCTACGAGCAGTACTTC. It codes for CASSLRTPPYEQYF.

This chain joins TRBV28 and TRBJ1-1; 7 nucleotides agree with TRBD1. Germline V gene data show CDR1 as MDHEN and CDR2 as SYDVKM. The trim removed 7 bases at V and 1 base at J, leaving 6 bases unmatched. This CDR3 is built from 14 residues. CDR3 residues: CASTIGQENTEAFF. The CDR3 DNA sequence: TGTGCCAGCACCATCGGACAGGAGAACACTGAAGCTTTCTTT.

This sequence joins TRBV11-2 and TRBJ2-2, with a weak D call TRBD2 (6 bases). V dropped 2 bases and J dropped 6 bases, with 16 bases sitting between them. The CDR3 is made up of 16 amino acids. Germline assignment: CDR1 SGHAT and CDR2 FQNNGV. CDR3 amino acids: CASSLRRVEISGELFF. The CDR3 region has the DNA TGTGCCAGCAGCTTACGGAGGGTGGAGATTTCCGGGGAGCTGTTTTTT.

This chain uses TRBV7-9 with TRBJ2-7; 10 nucleotides line up with TRBD2. V dropped 0 bases and J dropped 2; count of bases not matched to a gene: 10. The CDR3 runs to 18 residues. Germline V gene sequence: CDR1 SEHNR, CDR2 FQNEAQ (reference sequence). The CDR3 coding sequence is TGTGCCAGCAGCTTAGCGTGGACTAGCGGCCTTTTACCCTACGAGCAGTACTTC. This sequence encodes CASSLAWTSGLLPYEQYF.

The chain joins TRBV9 to TRBJ2-6, with D uncertain. The germline V gene encodes CDR1 SGDLS and CDR2 YYNGEE. The CDR3 loop spans 15 amino acids. V lost 4 bases, J lost 1 base, and 9 bases lay in between. This chain's CDR3 is CASSPMSSGANVLTF. The CDR3 region has the DNA TGTGCCAGCAGCCCTATGTCGTCTGGGGCCAACGTCCTGACTTTC.

The chain combines TRBV7-2 with TRBJ1-2; tentative D call: TRBD1 (6 bases). The CDR3 covers 13 residues. V gave up 0 bases and J gave up 8 bases, with 10 bases separating them. In germline, CDR1 is SGHTA, CDR2 FQGNSA. The CDR3 here is CASSLARGQGYTF. Written as DNA, the CDR3 is TGTGCCAGCAGCTTAGCGCGGGGGCAAGGCTACACCTTC. Full variable domain (outside the CDR3, taken from reference TRBV7-2 and TRBJ1-2): GAGVSQSPSNKVTEKGKDVELRCDPISGHTALYWYRQSLGQGLEFLIYFQGNSAPDKSGLPSDRFSAERTGGSVSTLTIQRTQQEDSAVYLCASSLARGQGYTFGSGTRLTVV.

This clone came up once. The chain recombines TRBV27 with TRBJ1-1, with D uncertain. The CDR3 covers 15 residues. CDR1 MNHEY and CDR2 SMNVEV come from the germline V gene (reference sequence). V dropped 6 bases and J dropped 2 bases, with 16 bases sitting between them. CDR3 nucleotide sequence: TGTGCCAGCAGACGCTTAGTAATCGGTAACACTGAAGCTTTCTTT. As protein: CASRRLVIGNTEAFF.

The V gene is TRBV2, the J gene TRBJ1-5; TRBD1 matches at 9 bases. Germline values: CDR1 SNHLY, CDR2 FYNNEI. Trimming cost V 6 bases and J 5 bases; bases outside gene matches: 2. This CDR3 contains 13 residues. CDR3 region: CASSRTGDQPQHF. The CDR3 nucleotides are TGTGCCAGCAGCCGGACAGGGGATCAGCCCCAGCATTTT.

The chain recombines TRBV2 with TRBJ1-2; the D gene is possibly TRBD1 (5 bases). V dropped 8 bases and J dropped 0 bases, with 19 bases sitting between them. CDR1 and CDR2 (germline): SNHLY, FYNNEI. The CDR3 consists of 16 residues. The CDR3 nucleotides read TGTGCCAGCGGGGAATACGGGGGTTTAGCTAACTATGGCTACACCTTC. This gives the protein CASGEYGGLANYGYTF.

This clone showed up just once. This chain connects TRBV28 to TRBJ2-7, with TRBD2 matching over 8 bases. The CDR3 covers 14 residues. With V trimmed by 4 bases and J by 2 bases, 4 bases remained unmatched. Germline lookup yields CDR1 MDHEN and CDR2 SYDVKM. CDR3 sequence (DNA): TGTGCCAGCAGTTACGGGGGGGTAACCTACGAGCAGTACTTC. This translates into CASSYGGVTYEQYF.

This clone was recorded once. V is TRBV7-2 and J is TRBJ1-1, with 8 bases aligning to TRBD1. This CDR3 region has 14 residues. After removal of 7 bases from V and 5 bases from J, the junction contained 9 bases not matched to a gene. Germline lookup yields CDR1 SGHTA and CDR2 FQGNSA. The CDR3 is CASTPTGVRTEAFF. For the CDR3, the DNA is TGTGCCAGCACCCCGACAGGGGTTCGAACTGAAGCTTTCTTT. The whole variable domain, remainder taken from reference TRBV7-2 and TRBJ1-1, is GAGVSQSPSNKVTEKGKDVELRCDPISGHTALYWYRQSLGQGLEFLIYFQGNSAPDKSGLPSDRFSAERTGGSVSTLTIQRTQQEDSAVYLCASTPTGVRTEAFFGQGTRLTVV.

This clone appeared a few times. This chain uses TRBV2 with TRBJ1-5; D unclear. Germline CDR1 is SNHLY and CDR2 is FYNNEI. V lost 7 bases and J 6 bases, leaving 13 bases between the germline ends. CDR3 length: 13 residues. CDR3 sequence (DNA): TGTGCCAGCAAGGGTATGGGGAGTCAGCCCCAGCATTTT. This gives the protein CASKGMGSQPQHF.

V is TRBV4-1 and J is TRBJ1-5; TRBD1 matches 7 bases. CDR3 length: 16 residues. The V segment lost 1 base and the J segment 2 bases; nucleotides outside the gene matches: 5. Germline-derived CDR1 and CDR2 are MGHRA and YSYEKL. The DNA for the CDR3 is TGCGCCAGCAGCCAAGTGTCAGGGGGTGGCAATCAGCCCCAGCATTTT. Its protein product is CASSQVSGGGNQPQHF.

The gene calls are TRBV30 and TRBJ1-1; TRBD1 is a possible D gene (5 bases). Germline-derived CDR1 and CDR2 are GTSNPN and SVGIG (reference sequence). CDR3 length equals 15 residues. Trimming removed 4 bases at V and 1 base at J, with 16 bases between. The CDR3 is CAWTLDSRGNTEAFF. The DNA of the CDR3 is TGTGCCTGGACCCTCGACTCGAGGGGGAACACTGAAGCTTTCTTT.

The V call is TRBV20-1, the J call TRBJ1-5; D not certain. The CDR3 consists of 11 residues. Germline V gives CDR1 DFQATT, CDR2 SNEGSKA (reference sequence). With 4 bases removed from V and 11 bases from J, the gap between germline ends came to 12 bases. The chain's CDR3 is CSATYLKAQHF. The CDR3 DNA reads as TGCAGTGCTACCTACCTTAAGGCCCAGCATTTT.

This clone was seen just once. This sequence joins TRBV28 and TRBJ1-5, with 11 positions matching TRBD1. From germline, CDR1 is MDHEN and CDR2 SYDVKM. This CDR3 is 14 amino acids long. After removal of 7 bases from V and 5 bases from J, the junction contained 4 bases not matched to a gene. The CDR3 nucleotides are TGTGCCAGCAACCGGGACAGGGGGTATCAGCCCCAGCATTTT. Protein: CASNRDRGYQPQHF.

CDR3 protein: CASSLGADRSYNSPLHF. The CDR3 DNA reads TGTGCCAGCAGCCTTGGGGCAGACCGCTCCTATAATTCACCCCTCCACTTT. The chain has TRBV7-9 and TRBJ1-6; perhaps TRBD1 as D (5 bases). CDR1 is SEHNR, CDR2 FQNEAQ, per germline (reference sequence). V lost 5 bases and J 0 bases, leaving 14 bases between the germline ends. CDR3 length: 17 amino acids. The full variable domain, its missing parts supplied by reference TRBV7-9 and TRBJ1-6, is DTGVSQNPRHKITKRGQNVTFRCDPISEHNRLYWYRQTLGQGPEFLTYFQNEAQLEKSRLLSDRFSAERPKGSFSTLEIQRTEQGDSAMYLCASSLGADRSYNSPLHFGNGTRLTVT.

The chain carries TRBV7-9 and TRBJ1-1; no reliable D call. V gave up 0 bases and J gave up 2 bases, with 7 bases separating them. CDR3 size: 14 residues. Germline V gene sequence: CDR1 SEHNR, CDR2 FQNEAQ (reference sequence). This CDR3 is CASSLAGPNTEAFF. CDR3 DNA: TGTGCCAGCAGCTTAGCCGGGCCCAACACTGAAGCTTTCTTT. Together with reference TRBV7-9 and TRBJ1-1, the CDR3 gives the full variable domain: DTGVSQNPRHKITKRGQNVTFRCDPISEHNRLYWYRQTLGQGPEFLTYFQNEAQLEKSRLLSDRFSAERPKGSFSTLEIQRTEQGDSAMYLCASSLAGPNTEAFFGQGTRLTVV.

The chain is built from TRBV5-1 and TRBJ1-2; weak D call: TRBD1 (5 bases). The length of the CDR3 is 12 residues. Germline assignment: CDR1 SGHRS and CDR2 YFSETQ. V was trimmed by 5 bases and J by 3 bases, leaving 8 bases between them. CDR3 residues: CASRQGDYGYTF. CDR3 nucleotide sequence: TGCGCCAGCAGGCAGGGCGACTATGGCTACACCTTC.

Only one count was recorded for this clone. The chain has TRBV6-5 and TRBJ1-2; no definite D call. Germline V gives CDR1 MNHEY, CDR2 SVGAGI. This CDR3 is 14 amino acids long. Trimming removed 0 bases at V and 2 bases at J, with 7 bases between. In DNA, the CDR3 is TGTGCCAGCAGTTACTCTAGGACCAACTATGGCTACACCTTC. Encoded protein: CASSYSRTNYGYTF.

This rearrangement joins TRBV30 to TRBJ2-2; D is possibly TRBD1 (5 bases). CDR1 is GTSNPN and CDR2 is SVGIG in the germline V gene (reference sequence). Trimming shortened V by 4 bases and J by 4 bases, and 22 bases separated the two germline ends. This CDR3 contains 17 residues. CDR3 DNA sequence: TGTGCCTGGATTCCAAAGGGTCAGGGTTTTGTCACCGGGGAGCTGTTTTTT. Its protein is CAWIPKGQGFVTGELFF.

J is TRBJ2-3 and V is TRBV11-3; unclear D gene. Germline CDR1 is SGHNT and CDR2 is YENEEA. This CDR3 is built from 14 residues. Trimming shortened V by 5 bases and J by 0 bases, and 9 bases separated the two germline ends. For the CDR3, the DNA is TGTGCCAGCAGCCATCGACTGAGCACAGATACGCAGTATTTT. This gives the protein CASSHRLSTDTQYF.

The J gene is TRBJ2-5, the V gene TRBV5-5, with no clear D. Deletions cut 3 bases from V and 0 bases from J, with 9 bases between. The CDR3 sequence is 14 residues long. Germline V gene data show CDR1 as SGHKS and CDR2 as YYEKEE (reference sequence). The CDR3 DNA reads TGTGCCAGCAGCTCCGGCGGATACCAAGAGACCCAGTACTTC. Protein sequence: CASSSGGYQETQYF.

The chain combines TRBV7-8 with TRBJ2-7; D unresolved. With 5 bases removed from V and 8 bases from J, the gap between germline ends came to 25 bases. Germline V gives CDR1 SGHVS, CDR2 FQNEAQ. This CDR3 spans 16 amino acids. The CDR3 DNA follows: TGTGCCAGCAGCCCGGACCCTGGGCGAGTTATTGAAAAGCAGTACTTC. This sequence encodes CASSPDPGRVIEKQYF. Together with reference TRBV7-8 and TRBJ2-7, the CDR3 gives the full variable domain: GAGVSQSPRYKVAKRGQDVALRCDPISGHVSLFWYQQALGQGPEFLTYFQNEAQLDKSGLPSDRFFAERPEGSVSTLKIQRTQQEDSAVYLCASSPDPGRVIEKQYFGPGTRLTVT.